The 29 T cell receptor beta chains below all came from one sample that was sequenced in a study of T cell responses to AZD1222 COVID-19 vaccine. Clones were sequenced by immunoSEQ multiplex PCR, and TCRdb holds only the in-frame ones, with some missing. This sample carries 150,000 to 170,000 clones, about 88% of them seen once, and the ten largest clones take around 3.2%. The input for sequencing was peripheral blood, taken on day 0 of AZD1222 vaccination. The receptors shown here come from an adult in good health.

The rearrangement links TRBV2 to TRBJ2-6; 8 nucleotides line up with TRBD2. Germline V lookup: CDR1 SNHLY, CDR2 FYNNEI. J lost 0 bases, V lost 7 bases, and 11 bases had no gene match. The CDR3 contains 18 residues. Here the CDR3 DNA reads TGTGCCAGCATGGGGTGGTTTAGCGGGGACTCTGGGGCCAACGTCCTGACTTTC. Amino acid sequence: CASMGWFSGDSGANVLTF.

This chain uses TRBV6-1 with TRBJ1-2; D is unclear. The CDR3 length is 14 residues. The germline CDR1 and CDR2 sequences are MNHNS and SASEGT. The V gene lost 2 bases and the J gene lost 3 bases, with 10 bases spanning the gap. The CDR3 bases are TGTGCCAGCAGTGAACCCCACGGATACTATGGCTACACCTTC. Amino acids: CASSEPHGYYGYTF.

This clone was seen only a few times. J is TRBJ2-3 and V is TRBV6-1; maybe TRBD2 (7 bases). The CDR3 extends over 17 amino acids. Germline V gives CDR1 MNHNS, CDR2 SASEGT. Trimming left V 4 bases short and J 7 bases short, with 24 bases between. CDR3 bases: TGTGCCAGCAGTGCAGTGGAAGGAGGGGGGGGCGCGAATACGCAGTATTTT. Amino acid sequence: CASSAVEGGGGANTQYF.

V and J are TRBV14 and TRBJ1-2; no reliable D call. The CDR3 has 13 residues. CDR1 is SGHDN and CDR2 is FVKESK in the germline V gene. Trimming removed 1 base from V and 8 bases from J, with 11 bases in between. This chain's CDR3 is CASSQVGRSGYTF. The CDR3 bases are TGTGCCAGCAGCCAAGTTGGTAGGAGCGGCTACACCTTC.

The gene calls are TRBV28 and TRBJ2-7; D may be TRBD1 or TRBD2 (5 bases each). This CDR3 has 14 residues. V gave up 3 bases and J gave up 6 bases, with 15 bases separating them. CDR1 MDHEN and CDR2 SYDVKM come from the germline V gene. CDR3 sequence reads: CASSFSQGESEQYF. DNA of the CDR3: TGTGCCAGCAGTTTTTCGCAGGGAGAGAGCGAGCAGTACTTC. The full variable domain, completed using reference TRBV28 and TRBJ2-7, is DVKVTQSSRYLVKRTGEKVFLECVQDMDHENMFWYRQDPGLGLRLIYFSYDVKMKEKGDIPEGYSVSREKKERFSLILESASTNQTSMYLCASSFSQGESEQYFGPGTRLTVT.

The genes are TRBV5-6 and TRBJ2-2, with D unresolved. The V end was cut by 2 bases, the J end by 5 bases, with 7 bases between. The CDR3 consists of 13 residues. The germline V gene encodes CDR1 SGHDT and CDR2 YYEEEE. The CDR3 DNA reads TGTGCCAGCAGCTTTTCGCGGACCGGGGAGCTGTTTTTT. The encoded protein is CASSFSRTGELFF.

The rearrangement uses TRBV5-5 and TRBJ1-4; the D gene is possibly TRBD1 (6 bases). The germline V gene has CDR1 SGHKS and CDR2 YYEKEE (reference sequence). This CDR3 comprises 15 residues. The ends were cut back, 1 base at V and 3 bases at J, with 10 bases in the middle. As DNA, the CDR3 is TGTGCCAGCAGCTTGACAGGGAACGCTAATGAAAAACTGTTTTTT. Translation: CASSLTGNANEKLFF.

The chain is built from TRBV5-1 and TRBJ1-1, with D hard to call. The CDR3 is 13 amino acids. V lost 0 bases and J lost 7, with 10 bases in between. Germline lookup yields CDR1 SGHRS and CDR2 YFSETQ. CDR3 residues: CASSLAGQNEAFF. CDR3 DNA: TGCGCCAGCAGCTTGGCCGGGCAGAATGAAGCTTTCTTT.

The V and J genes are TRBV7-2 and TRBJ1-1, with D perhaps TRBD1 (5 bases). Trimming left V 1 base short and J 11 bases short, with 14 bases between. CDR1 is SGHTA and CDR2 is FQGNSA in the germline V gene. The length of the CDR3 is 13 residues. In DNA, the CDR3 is TGTGCCAGCAGCTTAGGGGCAGGGATCAAGGCTTTCTTT. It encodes CASSLGAGIKAFF.

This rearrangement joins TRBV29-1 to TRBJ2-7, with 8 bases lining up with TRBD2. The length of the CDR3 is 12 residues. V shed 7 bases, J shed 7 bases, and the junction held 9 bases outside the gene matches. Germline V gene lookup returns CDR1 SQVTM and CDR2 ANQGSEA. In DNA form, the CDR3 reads TGCAGCGCCCTGAGCGGGGGTCAAGAGCAGTACTTC. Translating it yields CSALSGGQEQYF.

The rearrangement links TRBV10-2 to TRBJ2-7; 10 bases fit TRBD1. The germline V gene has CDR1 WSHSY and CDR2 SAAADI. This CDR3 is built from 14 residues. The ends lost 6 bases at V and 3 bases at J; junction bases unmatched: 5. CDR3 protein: CASSDRGLVYEQYF. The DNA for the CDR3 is TGCGCCAGCAGCGACAGGGGGCTAGTCTACGAGCAGTACTTC.

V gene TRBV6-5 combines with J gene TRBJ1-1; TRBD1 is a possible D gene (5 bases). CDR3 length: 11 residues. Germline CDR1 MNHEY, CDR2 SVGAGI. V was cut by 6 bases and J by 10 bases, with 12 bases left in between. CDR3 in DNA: TGTGCCAGCAGCGCGCGAGGGGTAGCTTTCTTT. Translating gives CASSARGVAFF.

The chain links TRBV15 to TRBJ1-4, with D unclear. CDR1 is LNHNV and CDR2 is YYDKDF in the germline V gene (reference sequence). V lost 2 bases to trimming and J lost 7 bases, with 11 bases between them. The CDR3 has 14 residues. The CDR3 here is CATSRSRVSEKLFF. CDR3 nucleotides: TGTGCCACCAGCAGATCCCGGGTCTCTGAAAAACTGTTTTTT.

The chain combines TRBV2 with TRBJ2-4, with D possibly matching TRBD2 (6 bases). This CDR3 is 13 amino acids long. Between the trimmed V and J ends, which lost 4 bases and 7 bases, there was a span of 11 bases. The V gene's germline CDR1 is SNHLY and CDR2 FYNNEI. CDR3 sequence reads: CASSGDRGNIQYF. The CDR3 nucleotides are TGTGCCAGCAGTGGGGATCGGGGGAACATTCAGTACTTC.

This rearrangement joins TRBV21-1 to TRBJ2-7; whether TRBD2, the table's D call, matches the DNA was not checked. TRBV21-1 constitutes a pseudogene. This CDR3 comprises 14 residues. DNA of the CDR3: TGTGCCAGCAGCAAAGCGCGGGGAGGGAGCGAGCAGTACTTC. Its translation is CASSKARGGSEQYF.

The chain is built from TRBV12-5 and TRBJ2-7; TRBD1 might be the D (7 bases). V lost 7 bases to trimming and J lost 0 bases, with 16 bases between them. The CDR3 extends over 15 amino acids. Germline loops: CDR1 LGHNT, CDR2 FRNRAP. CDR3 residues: CASAFGGGLSYEQYF. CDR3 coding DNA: TGTGCTAGTGCCTTCGGAGGGGGCCTCTCCTACGAGCAGTACTTC.

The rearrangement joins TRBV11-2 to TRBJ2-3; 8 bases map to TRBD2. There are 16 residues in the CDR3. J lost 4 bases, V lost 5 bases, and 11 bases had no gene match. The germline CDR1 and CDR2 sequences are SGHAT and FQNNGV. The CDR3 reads CASSLGGAGGSDTQYF. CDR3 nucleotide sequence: TGTGCCAGCAGCCTCGGCGGTGCGGGGGGTTCAGATACGCAGTATTTT.

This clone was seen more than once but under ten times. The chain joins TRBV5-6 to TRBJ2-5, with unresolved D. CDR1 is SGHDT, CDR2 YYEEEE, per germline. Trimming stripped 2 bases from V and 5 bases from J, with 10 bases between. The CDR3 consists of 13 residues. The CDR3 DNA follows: TGTGCCAGCAGCTTTATAGCTGGCGAGACCCAGTACTTC. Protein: CASSFIAGETQYF.

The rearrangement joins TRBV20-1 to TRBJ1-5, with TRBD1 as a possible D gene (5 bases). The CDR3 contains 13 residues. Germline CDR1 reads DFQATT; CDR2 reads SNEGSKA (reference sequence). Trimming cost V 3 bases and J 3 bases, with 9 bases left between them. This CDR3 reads CSASDGTNQPQHF. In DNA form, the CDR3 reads TGCAGTGCTAGTGACGGGACCAATCAGCCCCAGCATTTT.

CDR3 residues: CASSLEEAGGNTGELFF. CDR3 coding DNA: TGTGCCAGCAGCTTGGAAGAGGCAGGGGGGAACACCGGGGAGCTGTTTTTT. This sequence joins TRBV5-6 and TRBJ2-2; 7 bases line up with TRBD1. Germline assignment: CDR1 SGHDT and CDR2 YYEEEE. The V and J ends lost 0 bases and 1 base, in that order; junction bases with no gene match: 6. The CDR3 is 17 residues long.

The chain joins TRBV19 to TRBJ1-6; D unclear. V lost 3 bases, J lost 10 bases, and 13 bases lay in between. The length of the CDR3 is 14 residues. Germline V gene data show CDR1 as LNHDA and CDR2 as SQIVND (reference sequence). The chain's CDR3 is CASSIGTARSPLHF. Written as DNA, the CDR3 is TGTGCCAGTAGTATCGGTACCGCACGATCACCCCTCCACTTT.

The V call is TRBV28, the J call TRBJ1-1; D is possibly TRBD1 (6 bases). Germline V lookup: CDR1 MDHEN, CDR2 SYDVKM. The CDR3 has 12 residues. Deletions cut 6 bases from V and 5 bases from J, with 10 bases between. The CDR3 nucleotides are TGTGCCAGCAGGACTACAGGGACTGAAGCTTTCTTT. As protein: CASRTTGTEAFF.

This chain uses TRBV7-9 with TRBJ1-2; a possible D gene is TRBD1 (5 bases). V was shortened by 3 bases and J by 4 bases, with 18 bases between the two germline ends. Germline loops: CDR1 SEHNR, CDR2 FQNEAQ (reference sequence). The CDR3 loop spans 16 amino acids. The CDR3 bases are TGTGCCAGCAGCTTCGAGGGGTCCCGGGGCCCCTATGGCTACACCTTC. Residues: CASSFEGSRGPYGYTF.

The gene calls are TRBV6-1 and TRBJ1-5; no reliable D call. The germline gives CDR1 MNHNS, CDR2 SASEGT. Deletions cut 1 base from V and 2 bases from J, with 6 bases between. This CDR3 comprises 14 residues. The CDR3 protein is CASSEGGGNQPQHF. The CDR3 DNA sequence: TGTGCCAGCAGTGAAGGAGGCGGCAATCAGCCCCAGCATTTT.

As DNA, the CDR3 is TGTGCCAGCAGTAAAGGGAACACCGGGGAGCTGTTTTTT. The encoded protein is CASSKGNTGELFF. This sequence joins TRBV27 and TRBJ2-2; D gene ambiguous. Trimming removed 5 bases at V and 1 base at J, with 5 bases between. This CDR3 has 13 amino acids. Per germline, CDR1 MNHEY and CDR2 SMNVEV (reference sequence).

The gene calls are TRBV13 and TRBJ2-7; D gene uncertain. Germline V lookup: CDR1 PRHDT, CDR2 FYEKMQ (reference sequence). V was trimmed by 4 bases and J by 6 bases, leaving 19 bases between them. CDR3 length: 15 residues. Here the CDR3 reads CASSSLGPQSSEQYF. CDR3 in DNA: TGTGCCAGCAGCTCTCTAGGACCCCAGTCGAGCGAGCAGTACTTC.

The CDR3: CASATIRTATYEQYF. The CDR3 region has the DNA TGTGCCAGCGCAACGATTCGGACAGCAACCTACGAGCAGTACTTC. This sequence joins TRBV5-8 and TRBJ2-7, with D tentatively TRBD1 (6 bases). The CDR3 is 15 amino acids. Germline values: CDR1 SGHTS, CDR2 YDEGEE. Trimming took off 7 bases at V and 2 bases at J, with 19 bases between the two ends.

This CDR3 reads CASTPGGADTDTQYF. DNA of the CDR3: TGTGCCAGCACCCCGGGGGGGGCGGACACAGATACGCAGTATTTT. The rearrangement links TRBV7-9 to TRBJ2-3, with 8 bases lining up with TRBD2. V trimming: 7 bases; J trimming: 2 bases; junction bases outside the gene matches: 8. From germline, CDR1 is SEHNR and CDR2 FQNEAQ (reference sequence). The CDR3 covers 15 residues.

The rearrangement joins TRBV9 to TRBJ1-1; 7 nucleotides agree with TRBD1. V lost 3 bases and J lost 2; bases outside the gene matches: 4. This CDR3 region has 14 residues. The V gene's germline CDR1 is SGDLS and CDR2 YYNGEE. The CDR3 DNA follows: TGTGCCAGCAGCGATAGACAGGGTAACACTGAAGCTTTCTTT. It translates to CASSDRQGNTEAFF.